The following is a T cell receptor (beta chain) sequence with its context. This specimen comes from a study of T cell changes during pregnancy in multiple sclerosis. Assay: immunoSEQ multiplex PCR; the TCRdb copy retains only in-frame clones and omits some. The repertoire consists of around 53,000 clones, with 92% occurring once and the leading ten covering 0.64%. This CDR3 is built from 15 residues. The junction had 7 bases not matched to a gene; V was cut back by 1 base and J by 5 bases. Germline assignment: CDR1 SGHVS and CDR2 FNYEAQ. This clonotype was obtained from a female donor with multiple sclerosis, enrolled in a pregnancy study. Here the sequenced sample was CD4+ T cells from peripheral blood mononuclear cells, taken after pregnancy. This chain uses TRBV7-6 with TRBJ2-5; 7 bases are a match to TRBD2. Here the CDR3 DNA reads TGTGCCAGCAGCTTAGTGGGAGGGGCGCGGGAGACCCAGTACTTC. It specifies CASSLVGGARETQYF.